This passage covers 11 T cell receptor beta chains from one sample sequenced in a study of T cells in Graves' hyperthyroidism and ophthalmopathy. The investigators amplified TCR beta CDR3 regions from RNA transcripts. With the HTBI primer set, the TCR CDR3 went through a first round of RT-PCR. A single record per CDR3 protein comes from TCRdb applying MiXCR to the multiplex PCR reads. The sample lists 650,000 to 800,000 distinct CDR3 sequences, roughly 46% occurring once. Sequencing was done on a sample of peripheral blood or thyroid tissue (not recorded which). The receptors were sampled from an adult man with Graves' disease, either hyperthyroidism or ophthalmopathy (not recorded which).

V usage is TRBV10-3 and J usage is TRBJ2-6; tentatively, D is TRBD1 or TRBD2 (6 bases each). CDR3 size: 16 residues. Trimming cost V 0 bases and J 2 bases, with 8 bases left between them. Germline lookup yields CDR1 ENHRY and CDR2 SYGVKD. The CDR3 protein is CAISESGGTGANVLTF. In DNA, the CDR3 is TGTGCCATCAGTGAGTCAGGGGGGACTGGGGCCAACGTCCTGACTTTC.

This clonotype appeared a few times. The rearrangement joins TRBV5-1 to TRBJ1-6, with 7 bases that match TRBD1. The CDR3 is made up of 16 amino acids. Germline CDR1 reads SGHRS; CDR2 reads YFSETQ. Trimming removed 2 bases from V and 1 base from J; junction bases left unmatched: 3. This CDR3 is CASSFTGDSYNSPLHF. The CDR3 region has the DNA TGCGCCAGCAGCTTTACAGGGGATTCCTATAATTCACCCCTCCACTTT.

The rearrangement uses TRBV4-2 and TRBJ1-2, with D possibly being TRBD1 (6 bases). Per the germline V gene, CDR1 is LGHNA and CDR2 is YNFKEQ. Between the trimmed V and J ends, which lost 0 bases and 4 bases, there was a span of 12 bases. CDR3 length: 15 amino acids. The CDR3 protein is CASSQEGQSRYGYTF. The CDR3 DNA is TGTGCCAGCAGCCAAGAAGGACAGAGTCGCTATGGCTACACCTTC.

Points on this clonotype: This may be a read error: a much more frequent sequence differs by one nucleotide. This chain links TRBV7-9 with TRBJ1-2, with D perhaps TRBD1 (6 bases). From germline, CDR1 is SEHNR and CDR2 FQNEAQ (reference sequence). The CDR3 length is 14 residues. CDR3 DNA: TGTGCCAGCAGTCCCGGGACAACCAACTATGGCCACACCTTC. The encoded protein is CASSPGTTNYGHTF.

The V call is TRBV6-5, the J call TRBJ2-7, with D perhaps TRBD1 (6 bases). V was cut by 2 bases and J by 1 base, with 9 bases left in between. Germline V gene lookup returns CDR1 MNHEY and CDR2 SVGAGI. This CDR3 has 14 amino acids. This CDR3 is CASSYRDTSYEQYF. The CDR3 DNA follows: TGTGCCAGCAGTTACCGGGACACGTCCTACGAGCAGTACTTC.

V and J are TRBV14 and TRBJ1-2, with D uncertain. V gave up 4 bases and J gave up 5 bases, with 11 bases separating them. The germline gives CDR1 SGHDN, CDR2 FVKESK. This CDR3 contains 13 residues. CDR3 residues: CASSPPGPYGYTF. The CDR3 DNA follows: TGTGCCAGCAGCCCCCCGGGCCCATATGGCTACACCTTC.

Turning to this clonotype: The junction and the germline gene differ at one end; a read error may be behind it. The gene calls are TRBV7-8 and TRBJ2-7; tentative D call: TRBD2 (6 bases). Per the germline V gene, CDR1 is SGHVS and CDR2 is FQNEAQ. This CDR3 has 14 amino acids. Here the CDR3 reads CASSHPREDYEQYF. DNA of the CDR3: TGTGCCAGCAGTCATCCGAGGGAGGACTACGAGCAGTATTTC.

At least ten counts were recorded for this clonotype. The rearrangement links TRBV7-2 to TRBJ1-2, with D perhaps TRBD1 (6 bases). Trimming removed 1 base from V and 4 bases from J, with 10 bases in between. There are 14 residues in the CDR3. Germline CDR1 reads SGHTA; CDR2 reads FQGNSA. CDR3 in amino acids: CASSLETGSYGYTF. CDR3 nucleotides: TGTGCCAGCAGCTTAGAGACAGGATCCTATGGCTACACCTTC.

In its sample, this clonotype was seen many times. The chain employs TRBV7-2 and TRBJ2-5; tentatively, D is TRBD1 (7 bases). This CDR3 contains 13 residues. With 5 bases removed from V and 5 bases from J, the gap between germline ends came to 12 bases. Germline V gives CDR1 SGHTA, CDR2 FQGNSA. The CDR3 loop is CASSQGGGETQYF. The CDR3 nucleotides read TGTGCCAGCAGCCAGGGGGGCGGGGAGACCCAGTACTTC. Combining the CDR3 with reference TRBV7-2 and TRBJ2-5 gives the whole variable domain GAGVSQSPSNKVTEKGKDVELRCDPISGHTALYWYRQSLGQGLEFLIYFQGNSAPDKSGLPSDRFSAERTGGSVSTLTIQRTQQEDSAVYLCASSQGGGETQYFGPGTRLLVL.

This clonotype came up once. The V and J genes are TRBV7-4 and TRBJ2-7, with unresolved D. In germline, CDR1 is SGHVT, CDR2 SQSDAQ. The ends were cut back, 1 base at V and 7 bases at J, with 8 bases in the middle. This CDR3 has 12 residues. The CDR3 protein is CASSLDWREQYF. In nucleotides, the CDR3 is TGTGCCAGCAGCTTAGATTGGCGGGAGCAGTACTTC. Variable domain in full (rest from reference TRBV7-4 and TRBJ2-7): GAGVSQSPRYKVAKRGRDVALRCDSISGHVTLYWYRQTLGQGSEVLTYSQSDAQRDKSGRPSGRFSAERPERSVSTLKIQRTEQGDSAVYLCASSLDWREQYFGPGTRLTVT.

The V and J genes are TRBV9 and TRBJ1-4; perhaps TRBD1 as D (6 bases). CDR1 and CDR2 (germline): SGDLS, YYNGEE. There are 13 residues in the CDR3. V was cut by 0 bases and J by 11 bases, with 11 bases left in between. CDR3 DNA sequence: TGTGCCAGCAGCGTAGAAAAGGGGGGGAAACTGTTTTTT. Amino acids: CASSVEKGGKLFF.